This TCR beta chain originates from a study of cytomegalovirus exposure and HLA in healthy donors. Study results and caveats: In a later analysis, a genetic analysis reported fewer productive-TCR N-insertions in an Asian-associated ancestry cluster than the cohort average. Associated with cytomegalovirus, according to the listing, were around 170 TCR beta chains. In terms of immune exposure information, only CMV serostatus was available. Later, an analysis found that common viral pathogens appeared to be linked with several of the most significant clusters.

A word on this clone: Its antigen remains unknown.

Primers for the PCR totalled 60 Vbeta and 13 Jbeta. The protocol was immunoSEQ multiplex PCR, while the TCRdb copy is restricted to in-frame clones and leaves out a portion. The listing records roughly 100,000 clones. Material: PBMCs. The receptor was isolated from a man in his forties or fifties in good health and CMV-seronegative.

DNA for the CDR3: TGTGCCAGCAGCCAGACAGGGGGCGGTCAGCCCCAGCATTTT. Translating it yields CASSQTGGGQPQHF. V usage is TRBV28 and J usage is TRBJ1-5, with 10 positions matching TRBD1. Germline V gene lookup returns CDR1 MDHEN and CDR2 SYDVKM. The CDR3 sequence is 14 residues long. The junction had 5 bases not matched to a gene; V was cut back by 6 bases and J by 6 bases.